Given below is one TCR beta chain in context. The data were obtained in a study of blood T cell repertoires in COVID-19. Study as a whole: COVID-19 samples from acute and convalescent phases originated in the United States, Italy and Spain. The cDNA or gDNA used as material had been derived from T cells, B-cell-depleted T cells, or PBMCs.

In germline, CDR1 is SQVTM, CDR2 ANQGSEA. Germline trimming cut 8 bases from V and 6 bases from J; bases unmatched to any gene: 9. The CDR3 contains 12 residues. Under the authors' procedure: Amplification from reference gene primers served as the basis for estimated nucleated cell counts. The method was immunoSEQ multiplex PCR; TCRdb's version includes in-frame clones alone and lacks a portion of them. V and J calls and clone size are copied from that table; D and trimming were computed from the DNA. The sample lists roughly 360,000 clones, roughly four fifths seen once, with about 1.2% in the top ten.

The receptor was isolated from a human donor with acute or convalescent COVID-19. The donor label of this sample is uncertain. The J gene is TRBJ1-1, the V gene TRBV29-1; the match to TRBD1 covers 7 bases. Sequencing was done on a sample of peripheral blood. Here the CDR3 DNA reads TGCAGCTCAGGGGGAAGCGGCGCTGAAGCTTTCTTT. Amino acids: CSSGGSGAEAFF.